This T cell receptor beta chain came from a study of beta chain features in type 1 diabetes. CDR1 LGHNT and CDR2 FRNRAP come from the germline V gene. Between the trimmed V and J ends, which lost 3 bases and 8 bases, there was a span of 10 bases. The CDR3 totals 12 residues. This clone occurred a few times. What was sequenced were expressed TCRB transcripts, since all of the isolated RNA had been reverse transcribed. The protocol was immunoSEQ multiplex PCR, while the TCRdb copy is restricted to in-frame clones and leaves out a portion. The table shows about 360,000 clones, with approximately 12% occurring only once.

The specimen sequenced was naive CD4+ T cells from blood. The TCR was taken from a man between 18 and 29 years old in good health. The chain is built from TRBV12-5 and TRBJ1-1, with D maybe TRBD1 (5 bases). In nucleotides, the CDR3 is TGTGCTAGTGGTTTTGCAAACAGGGAAGCTTTCTTT. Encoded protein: CASGFANREAFF.